This T cell receptor beta chain emerged from a study of blood T cell repertoires in COVID-19. Assay: immunoSEQ multiplex PCR; the TCRdb copy retains only in-frame clones and omits some. The sample has approximately 250,000 clones, 88% seen once; the top ten hold about 1%. The CDR3 runs to 16 residues. The V and J ends lost 4 bases and 7 bases, in that order; junction bases with no gene match: 14. Per germline, CDR1 SGDLS and CDR2 YYNGEE. The sample taken for sequencing was PBMCs or T cells enriched from blood (not recorded which). This sequence originates from a young woman who had recovered from COVID-19. This sequence joins TRBV9 and TRBJ2-1; the match to TRBD2 covers 7 bases. This chain's CDR3 is CASSPPSREDLNEQFF. The CDR3 region has the DNA TGTGCCAGCAGCCCACCCAGCCGGGAGGATTTGAATGAGCAGTTCTTC.